This is a list of T cell receptor beta chains from one sample in a study of cytomegalovirus exposure and HLA in healthy donors. Here immunoSEQ multiplex PCR was the method, and the copy in TCRdb shows in-frame clones only, minus some. The sample lists around 120,000 clones, 60% to 70% occurring once. The sample comprised PBMCs. All receptors come from a man aged 25 to 40 in good health and CMV-seropositive. CDR3s include the opening cysteine and the closing phenylalanine or tryptophan. Fields, in order: D gene, clone size, V gene, J gene, CDR3 protein, CDR3 DNA. A D gene is named only where the DNA matches it firmly. Some rows have no size entry. The others give once, few or many, or a class for an expanded clone.

d_call: TRBD2
clone_size: NA
v_call: TRBV5-6
j_call: TRBJ2-3
cdr3_aa: CASSFRRTSGGDTQYF
cdr3_nt: TGTGCCAGCAGCTTTAGGAGGACTAGCGGGGGAGATACGCAGTATTTT

d_call: TRBD2
clone_size: NA
v_call: TRBV5-1
j_call: TRBJ2-7
cdr3_aa: CASSLGLAGGGWQYF
cdr3_nt: TGCGCCAGCAGCTTGGGACTAGCGGGGGGTGGTTGGCAGTACTTC

d_call: TRBD1
clone_size: NA
v_call: TRBV2
j_call: TRBJ2-7
cdr3_aa: CASSGTGGAGEQYF
cdr3_nt: TGTGCCAGCAGTGGGACAGGGGGCGCGGGAGAGCAGTACTTC

d_call: TRBD1
clone_size: NA
v_call: TRBV6-5
j_call: TRBJ2-7
cdr3_aa: CASSRGQGYEQYF
cdr3_nt: TGTGCCAGCAGTAGGGGACAGGGCTACGAGCAGTACTTC

d_call: NA
clone_size: NA
v_call: TRBV20-1
j_call: TRBJ1-2
cdr3_aa: CRAADNYGYTF
cdr3_nt: TGCAGGGCCGCCGATAACTATGGCTACACCTTC

d_call: NA
clone_size: few
v_call: TRBV5-1
j_call: TRBJ2-3
cdr3_aa: CASRTDSPSDTQYF
cdr3_nt: TGCGCCAGCAGAACCGACAGCCCCAGTGATACGCAGTATTTT

d_call: TRBD1
clone_size: once
v_call: TRBV2
j_call: TRBJ2-7
cdr3_aa: CASSAGQGLEQYF
cdr3_nt: TGTGCCAGCAGTGCGGGACAGGGCTTGGAGCAGTACTTC

d_call: NA
clone_size: few
v_call: TRBV18
j_call: TRBJ2-7
cdr3_aa: CASSPLTLGGKTYEQYF
cdr3_nt: TGTGCCAGCTCACCACTCACCCTTGGGGGGAAGACCTACGAGCAGTACTTC

d_call: TRBD1
clone_size: once
v_call: TRBV9
j_call: TRBJ1-6
cdr3_aa: CASSLQGDPYNSPLHF
cdr3_nt: TGTGCCAGCAGCTTACAGGGGGATCCCTATAATTCACCCCTCCACTTT

d_call: NA
clone_size: once
v_call: TRBV6-5
j_call: TRBJ1-1
cdr3_aa: CASRREDSNTEAFF
cdr3_nt: TGTGCCAGCAGGAGGGAAGACTCGAACACTGAAGCTTTCTTT

d_call: TRBD2
clone_size: few
v_call: TRBV4-1
j_call: TRBJ2-5
cdr3_aa: CASSRPLQRGGRETQYF
cdr3_nt: TGCGCCAGCAGCCGCCCACTGCAGCGGGGGGGCCGGGAGACCCAGTACTTC

d_call: TRBD1
clone_size: once
v_call: TRBV9
j_call: TRBJ2-7
cdr3_aa: CASKGTDSYEQYF
cdr3_nt: TGTGCCAGCAAGGGGACAGACTCCTACGAGCAGTACTTC

d_call: NA
clone_size: few
v_call: TRBV18
j_call: TRBJ1-1
cdr3_aa: CASSPPRTAQNTEAFF
cdr3_nt: TGTGCCAGCTCACCACCCCGGACAGCACAGAACACTGAAGCTTTCTTT

d_call: TRBD2
clone_size: once
v_call: TRBV4-1
j_call: TRBJ2-7
cdr3_aa: CASSQDSASGLYEQYF
cdr3_nt: TGCGCCAGCAGCCAAGATAGCGCTAGCGGACTATACGAGCAGTACTTC

d_call: NA
clone_size: NA
v_call: TRBV6-5
j_call: TRBJ1-2
cdr3_aa: CASSPQGLYGYTF
cdr3_nt: TGTGCCAGCAGCCCACAGGGCCTGTATGGCTACACCTTC

d_call: TRBD1
clone_size: NA
v_call: TRBV23-1
j_call: TRBJ1-1
cdr3_aa: CASSQFDRADTEAFF
cdr3_nt: TGCGCCAGCAGTCAATTTGACAGGGCGGACACTGAAGCTTTCTTT

d_call: NA
clone_size: NA
v_call: TRBV2
j_call: TRBJ1-1
cdr3_aa: CASKPTGPNTEAFF
cdr3_nt: TGTGCCAGCAAACCTACAGGGCCCAACACTGAAGCTTTCTTT

d_call: NA
clone_size: NA
v_call: TRBV9
j_call: TRBJ2-6
cdr3_aa: CASSVQGTGANVLTF
cdr3_nt: TGTGCCAGCAGCGTCCAGGGCACTGGGGCCAACGTCCTGACTTTC

d_call: NA
clone_size: few
v_call: TRBV14
j_call: TRBJ1-2
cdr3_aa: CASSPRRVRVVRSDYGYTF
cdr3_nt: TGTGCCAGCAGCCCCAGGAGGGTCAGGGTCGTTCGGTCGGACTATGGCTACACCTTC

d_call: TRBD1
clone_size: NA
v_call: TRBV11-3
j_call: TRBJ2-7
cdr3_aa: CASSPGTGYEQYF
cdr3_nt: TGTGCCAGCAGTCCCGGGACAGGGTACGAGCAGTACTTC

d_call: TRBD2
clone_size: NA
v_call: TRBV11-3
j_call: TRBJ2-1
cdr3_aa: CASSPTGTTEIF
cdr3_nt: TGTGCCAGCAGCCCCACCGGGACTACCGAGATCTTC

d_call: TRBD2
clone_size: NA
v_call: TRBV7-6
j_call: TRBJ2-5
cdr3_aa: CASSPTSGGSETQYF
cdr3_nt: TGTGCCAGCAGCCCGACTAGCGGGGGTAGCGAGACCCAGTACTTC

d_call: NA
clone_size: NA
v_call: TRBV2
j_call: TRBJ1-4
cdr3_aa: CASTLTGEKLFF
cdr3_nt: TGTGCCAGCACCCTGACAGGAGAAAAACTGTTTTTT

d_call: NA
clone_size: few
v_call: TRBV7-6
j_call: TRBJ1-1
cdr3_aa: CASSSGLTTEAFF
cdr3_nt: TGTGCCAGCAGCTCTGGCTTAACCACTGAAGCTTTCTTT